This T cell receptor (beta chain) was captured in a study of blood T cell repertoires in COVID-19. Produced via immunoSEQ multiplex PCR; TCRdb's table is partial and in-frame only. The data contain roughly 170,000 clones, around 85% of them singletons. The CDR3 is made up of 13 amino acids. Germline values: CDR1 SGHDT, CDR2 YYEEEE. The junction had 1 base not matched to a gene; V was cut back by 4 bases and J by 6 bases. The rearrangement joins TRBV5-6 to TRBJ1-2, with TRBD1 matching 12 bases. This clonotype originated in a middle-aged woman with acute COVID-19. Sequencing was done on a sample of PBMCs or T cells enriched from blood (not recorded which). The CDR3 DNA reads TGTGCCAGCAGCCGGGACAGGGGGCATGGCTACACCTTC. It yields the protein CASSRDRGHGYTF.